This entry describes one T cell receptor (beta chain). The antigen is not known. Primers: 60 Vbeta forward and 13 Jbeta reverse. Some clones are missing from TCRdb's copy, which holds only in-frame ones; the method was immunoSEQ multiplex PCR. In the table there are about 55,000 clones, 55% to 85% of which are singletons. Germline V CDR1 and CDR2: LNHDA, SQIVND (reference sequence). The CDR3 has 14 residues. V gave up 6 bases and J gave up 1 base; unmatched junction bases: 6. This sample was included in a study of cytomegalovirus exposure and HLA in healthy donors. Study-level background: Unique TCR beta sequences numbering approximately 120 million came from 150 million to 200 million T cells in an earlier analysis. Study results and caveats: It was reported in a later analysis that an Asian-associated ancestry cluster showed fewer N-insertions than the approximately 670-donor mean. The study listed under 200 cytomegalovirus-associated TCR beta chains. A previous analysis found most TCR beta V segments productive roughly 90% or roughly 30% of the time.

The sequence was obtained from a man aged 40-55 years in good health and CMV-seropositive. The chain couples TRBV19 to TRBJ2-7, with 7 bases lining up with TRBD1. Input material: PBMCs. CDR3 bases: TGTGCCAGTAGCACACAGGGGCTATCCTACGAGCAGTACTTC. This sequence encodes CASSTQGLSYEQYF. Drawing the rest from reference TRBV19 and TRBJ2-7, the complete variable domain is DGGITQSPKYLFRKEGQNVTLSCEQNLNHDAMYWYRQDPGQGLRLIYYSQIVNDFQKGDIAEGYSVSREKKESFPLTVTSAQKNPTAFYLCASSTQGLSYEQYFGPGTRLTVT.